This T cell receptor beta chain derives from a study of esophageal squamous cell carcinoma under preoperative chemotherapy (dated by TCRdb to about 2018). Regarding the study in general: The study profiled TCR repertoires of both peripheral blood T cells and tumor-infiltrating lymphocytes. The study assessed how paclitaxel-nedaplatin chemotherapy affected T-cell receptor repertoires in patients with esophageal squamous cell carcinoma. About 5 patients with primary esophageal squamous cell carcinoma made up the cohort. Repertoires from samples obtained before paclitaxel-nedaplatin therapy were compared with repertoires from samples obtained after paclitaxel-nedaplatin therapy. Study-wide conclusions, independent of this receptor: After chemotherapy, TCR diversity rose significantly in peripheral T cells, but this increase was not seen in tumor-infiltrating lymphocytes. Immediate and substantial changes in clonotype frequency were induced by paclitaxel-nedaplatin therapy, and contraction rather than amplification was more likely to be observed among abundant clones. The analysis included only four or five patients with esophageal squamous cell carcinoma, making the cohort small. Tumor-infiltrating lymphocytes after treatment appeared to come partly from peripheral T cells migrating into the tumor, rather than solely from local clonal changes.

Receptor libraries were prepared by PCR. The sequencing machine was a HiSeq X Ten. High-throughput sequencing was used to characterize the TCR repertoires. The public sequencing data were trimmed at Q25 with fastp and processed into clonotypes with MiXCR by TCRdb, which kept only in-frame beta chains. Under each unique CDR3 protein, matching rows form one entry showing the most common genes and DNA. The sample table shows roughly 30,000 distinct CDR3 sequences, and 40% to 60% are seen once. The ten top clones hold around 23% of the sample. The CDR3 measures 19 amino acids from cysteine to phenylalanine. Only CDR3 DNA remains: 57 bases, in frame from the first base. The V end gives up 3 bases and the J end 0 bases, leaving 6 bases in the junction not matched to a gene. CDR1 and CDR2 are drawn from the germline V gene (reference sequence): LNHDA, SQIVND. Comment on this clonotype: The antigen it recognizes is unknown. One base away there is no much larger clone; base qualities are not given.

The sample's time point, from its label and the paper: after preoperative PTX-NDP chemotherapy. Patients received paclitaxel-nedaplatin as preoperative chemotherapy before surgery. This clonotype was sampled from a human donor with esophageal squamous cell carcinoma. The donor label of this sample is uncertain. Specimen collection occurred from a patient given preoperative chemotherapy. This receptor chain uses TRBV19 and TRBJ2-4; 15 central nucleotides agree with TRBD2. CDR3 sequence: CASSMGLAGGNLAKNIQYF. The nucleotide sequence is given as TGTGCCAGTAGTATGGGACTAGCGGGGGGCAACCTAGCCAAAAACATTCAGTACTTC.